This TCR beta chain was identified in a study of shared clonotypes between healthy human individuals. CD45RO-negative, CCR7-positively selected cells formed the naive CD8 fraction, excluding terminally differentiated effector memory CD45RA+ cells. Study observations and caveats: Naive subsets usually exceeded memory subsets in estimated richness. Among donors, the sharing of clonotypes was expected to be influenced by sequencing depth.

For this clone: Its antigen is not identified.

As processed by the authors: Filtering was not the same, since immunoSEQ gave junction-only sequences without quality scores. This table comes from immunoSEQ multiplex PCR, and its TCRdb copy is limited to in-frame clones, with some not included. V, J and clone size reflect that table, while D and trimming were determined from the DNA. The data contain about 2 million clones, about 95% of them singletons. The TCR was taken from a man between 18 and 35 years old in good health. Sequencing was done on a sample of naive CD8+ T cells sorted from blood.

CDR3: CASGFGQGTYEQYF. Written as DNA, the CDR3 is TGTGCCAGCGGATTCGGACAGGGGACCTACGAGCAGTACTTC. The chain links TRBV27 to TRBJ2-7; 9 positions match TRBD1. Germline values: CDR1 MNHEY, CDR2 SMNVEV (reference sequence). The CDR3 runs 14 residues. Trimming removed 8 bases from V and 2 bases from J; junction bases left unmatched: 7.